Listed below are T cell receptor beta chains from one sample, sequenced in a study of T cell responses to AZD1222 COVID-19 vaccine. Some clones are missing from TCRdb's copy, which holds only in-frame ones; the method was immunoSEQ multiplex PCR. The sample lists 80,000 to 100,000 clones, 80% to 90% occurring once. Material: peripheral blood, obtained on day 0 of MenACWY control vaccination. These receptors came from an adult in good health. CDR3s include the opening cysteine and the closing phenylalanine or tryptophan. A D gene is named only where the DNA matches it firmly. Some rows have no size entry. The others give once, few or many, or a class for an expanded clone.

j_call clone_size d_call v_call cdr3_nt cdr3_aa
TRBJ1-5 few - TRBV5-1 TGCGCCAGCAGCTTGGAAGGGGTGAGCAATCAGCCCCAGCATTTT CASSLEGVSNQPQHF
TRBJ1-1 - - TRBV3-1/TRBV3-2 TGTGCCAGCAGCCTCGGAGAATCGGACACTGAAGCTTTCTTT CASSLGESDTEAFF
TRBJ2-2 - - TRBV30 TGTGCCTGGAGTCCCACCACTCTGGACGGGGAGCTGTTTTTT CAWSPTTLDGELFF
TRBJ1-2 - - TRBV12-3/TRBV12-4 TGTGCCAGCAGCAGCCACAGGGAAGGTGGCTACACCTTC CASSSHREGGYTF
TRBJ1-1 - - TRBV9 TGTGCCAGCAGCCGGGCAGGTAACACTGAAGCTTTCTTT CASSRAGNTEAFF
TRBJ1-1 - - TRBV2 TGTGCCAGCTCCCGGGTAGGGCCCGGGACTGAAGCTTTCTTT CASSRVGPGTEAFF
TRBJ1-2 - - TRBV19 TGTGCCAGTAGGTTTGACACCAACTATGGCTACACCTTC CASRFDTNYGYTF
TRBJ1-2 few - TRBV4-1 TGCGCCAGCAGCCAAGATTTAGGACTATCGTCCGGCTACACCTTC CASSQDLGLSSGYTF
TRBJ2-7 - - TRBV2 TGTGCCAGCAGTCGATACTACGAGCAGTACTTC CASSRYYEQYF
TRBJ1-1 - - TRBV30 TGTGCCTGGAGCCCTCAGGTGAACACTGAAGCTTTCTTT CAWSPQVNTEAFF
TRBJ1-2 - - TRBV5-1 TGCGCCAGCAGCGGGGGGGACACCTACTATGGCTACACCTTC CASSGGDTYYGYTF
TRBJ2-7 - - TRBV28 TGTGCCAGCAGGAACGGGGGCACCTACGAGCAGTACTTC CASRNGGTYEQYF
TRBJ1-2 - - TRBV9 TGTGCCAGCAGCGTAGGCGAAGAGAGGGCCCGGGGGCGAGATGGCTACACCTTC CASSVGEERARGRDGYTF
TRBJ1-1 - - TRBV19 TGTGCCAGTAGTATAGAAGGGGCGAACACTGAAGCTTTCTTT CASSIEGANTEAFF
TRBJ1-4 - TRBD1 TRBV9 TGTGCCAGCAGCGTAGGACCAGGGGGCGCGACGGAAAAACTGTTTTTT CASSVGPGGATEKLFF
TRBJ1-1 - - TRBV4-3 TGCGCCAGCAGCCAAGAAGGCTTGAACACTGAAGCTTTCTTT CASSQEGLNTEAFF
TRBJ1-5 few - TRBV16 TGTGCCAGCAGCCAGTGGCTGAGCAATCAGCCCCAGCATTTT CASSQWLSNQPQHF
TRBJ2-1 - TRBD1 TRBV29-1 TGCAGCGCCCGAACCGGGACAGTCGGCCACAATGAGCAGTTCTTC CSARTGTVGHNEQFF
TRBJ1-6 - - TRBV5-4 TGTGCCAGCAGCTCTGGGTGGGCCCCATCCAATTCACCCCTCCACTTT CASSSGWAPSNSPLHF
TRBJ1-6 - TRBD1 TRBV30 TGTGCCTGGGGGACAGGGAATTATAATTCACCCCTCCACTTT CAWGTGNYNSPLHF
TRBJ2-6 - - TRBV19 TGTGCCAGTACACACTCTGGGGCCAACGTCCTGACTTTC CASTHSGANVLTF
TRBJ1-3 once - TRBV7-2 TGTGCCAGCGCCAGGGACTCTGGAAACACCATATATTTT CASARDSGNTIYF
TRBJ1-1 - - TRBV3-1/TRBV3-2 TGTGCCAGCAGCCAAGGACCGGGAAGGGGCCTCACTGAAGCTTTCTTT CASSQGPGRGLTEAFF
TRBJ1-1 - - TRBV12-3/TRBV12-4 TGTGCCAGCAGCCCCGGTCCAGCCACTGAAGCTTTCTTT CASSPGPATEAFF
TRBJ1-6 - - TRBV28 TGTGCCAGCAGACCGGGACAATATAATTCACCCCTCCACTTT CASRPGQYNSPLHF
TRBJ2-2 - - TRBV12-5 TGTGCTAGTGGTTTGGGGGGCCCCAACACCGGGGAGCTGTTTTTT CASGLGGPNTGELFF
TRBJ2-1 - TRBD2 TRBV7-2 TGTGCCAGCAGCTTAGAGGCTAGCGGGGGGTTTGAGCAGTTCTTC CASSLEASGGFEQFF
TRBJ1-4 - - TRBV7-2 TGTGCCAGCAGCTTCTTCCCTGATGAAAAACTGTTTTTT CASSFFPDEKLFF
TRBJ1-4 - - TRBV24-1 TGTGCCACCTATAGCGGGGCGAGGGAAAAACTGTTTTTT CATYSGAREKLFF
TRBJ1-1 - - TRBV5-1 TGCGCCAGCAGCTTGGGGCAGGGAGGTTACACTGAAGCTTTCTTT CASSLGQGGYTEAFF
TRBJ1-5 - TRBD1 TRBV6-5 TGTGCCAGCAGATTACAGGGGGACCAGCCCCAGCATTTT CASRLQGDQPQHF
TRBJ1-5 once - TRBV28 TGTGCCAGCGGGGGAACGCCCCAGCATTTT CASGGTPQHF
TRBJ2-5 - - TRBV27 TGTGCCAGCAGTTTAGGGGTATCGAGTCAAGAGACCCAGTACTTC CASSLGVSSQETQYF
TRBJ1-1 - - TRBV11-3 TGTGCCAGCAGCTCCCGAGGCGTGAACACTGAAGCTTTCTTT CASSSRGVNTEAFF
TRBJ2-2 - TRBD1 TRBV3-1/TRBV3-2 TGTGCCAGCAGCCAGGGACAGGGAAGAACCGGGGAGCTGTTTTTT CASSQGQGRTGELFF
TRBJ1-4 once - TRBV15 TGTGCCACCAGCAGAGGGGATTATGTGGGATTAACTAATGAAAAACTGTTTTTT CATSRGDYVGLTNEKLFF
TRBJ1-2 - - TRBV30 TGTGCCTGGAGAGGTCAGGCGGCGATATTTGGGGGCTACACCTTC CAWRGQAAIFGGYTF
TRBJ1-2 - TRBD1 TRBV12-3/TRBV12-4 TGTGCCAGCACCCCACAGGGGGCTCGGGGCTACACCTTC CASTPQGARGYTF
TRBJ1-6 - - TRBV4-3 TGCGCCAGCAGCCAAGATCGAGGGTTTGGTTCACCCCTCCACTTT CASSQDRGFGSPLHF
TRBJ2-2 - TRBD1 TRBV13 TGTGCCAGCAGCTCCCCAAGGACAGGGGCCCCCTCGAACACCGGGGAGCTGTTTTTT CASSSPRTGAPSNTGELFF
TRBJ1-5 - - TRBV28 TGTGCCAGCATTCTACGCCGGGGCGACCAGCCCCAGCATTTT CASILRRGDQPQHF
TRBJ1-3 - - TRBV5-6 TGTGCCAGCAGCCTGGGTGGATACCGCGGAAACACCATATATTTT CASSLGGYRGNTIYF
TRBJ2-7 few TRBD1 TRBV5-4 TGTGCCAGCAGCTCGGACAGGGGCCTTTACGAGCAGTACTTC CASSSDRGLYEQYF
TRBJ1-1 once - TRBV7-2 TGTGCCAGCAGCTTCGAGGCCGTGAACACTGAAGCTTTCTTT CASSFEAVNTEAFF
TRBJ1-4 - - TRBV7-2 TGTGCCAGCAGCCCGAGGGCCGCTCCGGATGAAAAACTGTTTTTT CASSPRAAPDEKLFF
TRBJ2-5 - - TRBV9 TGTGCCAGCAGCGCGGCCATTGGGTGGTCAGAGACCCAGTACTTC CASSAAIGWSETQYF
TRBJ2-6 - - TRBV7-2 TGTGCCAGCAGCTTTTATAGCAGCTCTGGGGCCAACGTCCTGACTTTC CASSFYSSSGANVLTF
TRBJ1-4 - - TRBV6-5 TGTGCCAGCAGCCCATTGGGGGAACGGGGTGAAAAACTGTTTTTT CASSPLGERGEKLFF
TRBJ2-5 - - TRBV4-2 TGTGCCAGCAGCCAAGTGGGTGGGGAGACCCAGTACTTC CASSQVGGETQYF
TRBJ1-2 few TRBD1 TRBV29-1 TGCAGCGTGGGGACAGGCGGAGGTGGCTACACCTTC CSVGTGGGGYTF
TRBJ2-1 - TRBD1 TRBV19 TGTGCCAGTAGTATGTGGACAGGGGGCTACAATGAGCAGTTCTTC CASSMWTGGYNEQFF
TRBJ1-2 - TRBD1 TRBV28 TGTGCCAGCAGTCCGCTGACAGGGGGAAACTATGGCTACACCTTC CASSPLTGGNYGYTF
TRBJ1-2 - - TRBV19 TGTGCCAGTAGTATCGGCCGACAGACCTATGGCTACACCTTC CASSIGRQTYGYTF
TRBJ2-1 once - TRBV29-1 TGCAGCGCCGAGGGCTTGGGAGATGAGCAGTTCTTC CSAEGLGDEQFF
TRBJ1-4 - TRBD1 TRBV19 TGTGCCAGTAGTTCTCGACCGGGACAGGGGAGTGAAAAACTGTTTTTT CASSSRPGQGSEKLFF
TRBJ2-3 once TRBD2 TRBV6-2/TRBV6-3 TGTGCCAGCAGTCCGATGGGACTAGCGGGGATGTATACGCAGTATTTT CASSPMGLAGMYTQYF
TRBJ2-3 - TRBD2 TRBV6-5 TGTGCCAGCAGTTTCAGCGGGGGCCCTAGCACAGATACGCAGTATTTT CASSFSGGPSTDTQYF
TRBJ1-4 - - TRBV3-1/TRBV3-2 TGTGCCAGCAGCCAACTGGGTCTGGGAGGGGAAAAACTGTTTTTT CASSQLGLGGEKLFF
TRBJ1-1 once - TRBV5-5 TGTGCCAGCAGCTTGGGAATTAAGACCCACCAAGATGAAGCTTTCTTT CASSLGIKTHQDEAFF